Listed below are T cell receptor beta chains from one sample, sequenced in a study of CD8+ T cells in alopecia areata. Data came from immunoSEQ multiplex PCR; TCRdb stores just in-frame clones and leaves some out. The sample consists of 150,000 to 190,000 clones, 45% to 55% of them appearing once. Here the sequenced sample was CD8+ T cells sorted from blood, taken at week 0. The receptors derive from a human donor with alopecia areata. CDR3s include the opening cysteine and the closing phenylalanine or tryptophan. The D gene is left open where the match is weak. Not every row has a clone size; where given, it reads once, few, many or a size class.

clone size: .
J gene: TRBJ1-2
D gene: .
CDR3 length: 16
V gene: TRBV27
CDR3 protein: CASSLSVSDRNYGYTF
CDR3 DNA: TGTGCCAGCAGTTTATCCGTGTCGGACAGAAACTATGGCTACACCTTC

clone size: .
J gene: TRBJ1-2
D gene: .
CDR3 length: 13
V gene: TRBV6-6
CDR3 protein: CASSYSGDYGYTF
CDR3 DNA: TGTGCCAGCAGTTACTCGGGAGATTATGGCTACACCTTC

clone size: .
J gene: TRBJ1-5
D gene: .
CDR3 length: 15
V gene: TRBV7-6
CDR3 protein: CASSSEGGLDQPQHF
CDR3 DNA: TGTGCCAGCAGCTCCGAGGGAGGCTTAGATCAGCCCCAGCATTTT

clone size: .
J gene: TRBJ2-1
D gene: TRBD2
CDR3 length: 15
V gene: TRBV30
CDR3 protein: CAWSPGTSGGDEQFF
CDR3 DNA: TGTGCCTGGAGTCCTGGGACTAGCGGTGGAGATGAGCAGTTCTTC

clone size: .
J gene: TRBJ1-5
D gene: .
CDR3 length: 12
V gene: TRBV4-1
CDR3 protein: CASSQDGGPQHF
CDR3 DNA: TGCGCCAGCAGCCAAGATGGGGGGCCCCAGCATTTT

clone size: .
J gene: TRBJ2-2
D gene: .
CDR3 length: 13
V gene: TRBV19
CDR3 protein: CASSIGGTGELFF
CDR3 DNA: TGTGCCAGTAGTATCGGCGGCACCGGGGAGCTGTTTTTT

clone size: .
J gene: TRBJ2-7
D gene: TRBD2
CDR3 length: 14
V gene: TRBV7-6
CDR3 protein: CASSPRTAGVEQYF
CDR3 DNA: TGTGCCAGCAGCCCAAGGACAGCGGGAGTCGAGCAGTACTTC

clone size: .
J gene: TRBJ2-2
D gene: .
CDR3 length: 14
V gene: TRBV5-4
CDR3 protein: CASSDRGITGELFF
CDR3 DNA: TGTGCCAGCAGCGATAGGGGCATCACCGGGGAGCTGTTTTTT

clone size: once
J gene: TRBJ2-2
D gene: .
CDR3 length: 14
V gene: TRBV11-3
CDR3 protein: CASSPAGNTGELFF
CDR3 DNA: TGTGCCAGCAGCCCGGCGGGGAACACCGGGGAGCTGTTTTTT

clone size: few
J gene: TRBJ2-6
D gene: .
CDR3 length: 14
V gene: TRBV25-1
CDR3 protein: CASSEGSGANVLTF
CDR3 DNA: TGTGCCAGCAGCGAGGGATCCGGGGCCAACGTCCTGACTTTC

clone size: .
J gene: TRBJ1-2
D gene: .
CDR3 length: 12
V gene: TRBV7-7
CDR3 protein: CASSLQNTVGSF
CDR3 DNA: TGTGCCAGCAGCTTACAAAATACGGTTGGCAGTTTC

clone size: few
J gene: TRBJ1-5
D gene: .
CDR3 length: 14
V gene: TRBV29-1
CDR3 protein: CSVAAGEGGQPQHF
CDR3 DNA: TGCAGCGTTGCGGCAGGGGAAGGCGGTCAGCCCCAGCATTTT

clone size: .
J gene: TRBJ2-2
D gene: .
CDR3 length: 11
V gene: TRBV29-1
CDR3 protein: CSVEEAGELFF
CDR3 DNA: TGCAGCGTTGAAGAGGCCGGGGAGCTGTTTTTT

clone size: few
J gene: TRBJ2-2
D gene: TRBD1
CDR3 length: 17
V gene: TRBV5-1
CDR3 protein: CASSLDRQGMVAGELFF
CDR3 DNA: TGCGCCAGCAGCTTGGACCGACAGGGCATGGTAGCCGGGGAGCTGTTTTTT

clone size: .
J gene: TRBJ1-4
D gene: TRBD1
CDR3 length: 15
V gene: TRBV9
CDR3 protein: CASSARQGGNEKLFF
CDR3 DNA: TGTGCCAGCAGCGCGAGACAGGGAGGTAATGAAAAACTGTTTTTT

clone size: once
J gene: TRBJ1-2
D gene: .
CDR3 length: 15
V gene: TRBV10-2
CDR3 protein: CASSESRRINYGYTF
CDR3 DNA: TGCGCCAGCAGTGAGTCCCGACGGATCAACTATGGCTACACCTTC

clone size: .
J gene: TRBJ1-1
D gene: .
CDR3 length: 12
V gene: TRBV29-1
CDR3 protein: CSVEGTEPEAFF
CDR3 DNA: TGCAGCGTTGAAGGGACAGAACCTGAAGCTTTCTTT

clone size: .
J gene: TRBJ1-1
D gene: .
CDR3 length: 13
V gene: TRBV30
CDR3 protein: CAWSVGTSPQAFF
CDR3 DNA: TGTGCCTGGAGTGTAGGGACTTCCCCTCAAGCTTTCTTT

clone size: few
J gene: TRBJ2-3
D gene: .
CDR3 length: 14
V gene: TRBV18
CDR3 protein: CASSPWQGTDTQYF
CDR3 DNA: TGTGCCAGCTCACCATGGCAGGGAACAGATACGCAGTATTTT

clone size: few
J gene: TRBJ1-1
D gene: .
CDR3 length: 10
V gene: TRBV2
CDR3 protein: CASSTTEAFF
CDR3 DNA: TGTGCCAGCAGTACCACTGAAGCTTTCTTT

clone size: .
J gene: TRBJ2-3
D gene: .
CDR3 length: 15
V gene: TRBV27
CDR3 protein: CASSLEQGPTDTQYF
CDR3 DNA: TGTGCCAGCAGTTTAGAACAGGGACCCACAGATACGCAGTATTTT

clone size: few
J gene: TRBJ2-5
D gene: .
CDR3 length: 13
V gene: TRBV4-3
CDR3 protein: CASSQDREETQYF
CDR3 DNA: TGCGCCAGCAGCCAAGATCGGGAGGAGACCCAGTACTTC

clone size: .
J gene: TRBJ1-1
D gene: .
CDR3 length: 12
V gene: TRBV5-6
CDR3 protein: CASTMLAEEAFF
CDR3 DNA: TGTGCCAGCACGATGTTGGCAGAAGAAGCTTTCTTT

clone size: once
J gene: TRBJ2-7
D gene: TRBD1
CDR3 length: 15
V gene: TRBV5-6
CDR3 protein: CASRTKGTGAYEQYF
CDR3 DNA: TGTGCCAGCAGGACAAAGGGGACAGGGGCCTACGAGCAGTACTTC

clone size: .
J gene: TRBJ1-2
D gene: TRBD1
CDR3 length: 16
V gene: TRBV9
CDR3 protein: CASSHTRTGGDYGYTF
CDR3 DNA: TGTGCCAGCAGTCATACTAGGACAGGGGGTGACTATGGCTACACCTTC

clone size: few
J gene: TRBJ1-4
D gene: .
CDR3 length: 13
V gene: TRBV7-9
CDR3 protein: CASSLDQHEKLFF
CDR3 DNA: TGTGCCAGCAGCTTAGACCAGCATGAAAAACTGTTTTTT

clone size: .
J gene: TRBJ2-7
D gene: .
CDR3 length: 13
V gene: TRBV10-3
CDR3 protein: CAISDRAGYEQYF
CDR3 DNA: TGTGCCATCAGTGACAGGGCGGGCTACGAGCAGTACTTC

clone size: .
J gene: TRBJ2-3
D gene: .
CDR3 length: 16
V gene: TRBV5-1
CDR3 protein: CASSLDLGQLTDTQYF
CDR3 DNA: TGCGCCAGCAGCTTGGATTTAGGCCAGCTCACAGATACGCAGTATTTT

clone size: .
J gene: TRBJ1-2
D gene: .
CDR3 length: 14
V gene: TRBV4-3
CDR3 protein: CASSQDTGSYGYTF
CDR3 DNA: TGCGCCAGCAGCCAAGACACAGGGAGCTATGGCTACACCTTC

clone size: .
J gene: TRBJ2-1
D gene: .
CDR3 length: 13
V gene: TRBV2
CDR3 protein: CASSPRPYNEQFF
CDR3 DNA: TGTGCCAGCAGTCCCCGACCCTACAATGAGCAGTTCTTC

clone size: few
J gene: TRBJ1-1
D gene: .
CDR3 length: 14
V gene: TRBV30
CDR3 protein: CAWSGDGLNTEAFF
CDR3 DNA: TGTGCCTGGAGTGGAGACGGGCTGAACACTGAAGCTTTCTTT

clone size: few
J gene: TRBJ1-5
D gene: .
CDR3 length: 15
V gene: TRBV28
CDR3 protein: CASSPIQGKLQPQHF
CDR3 DNA: TGTGCCAGCAGCCCAATACAGGGAAAGCTTCAGCCCCAGCATTTT

clone size: .
J gene: TRBJ1-4
D gene: .
CDR3 length: 15
V gene: TRBV6-1
CDR3 protein: CASSELGVLNEKLFF
CDR3 DNA: TGTGCCAGCAGTGAATTGGGCGTGCTGAATGAAAAACTGTTTTTT

clone size: few
J gene: TRBJ2-1
D gene: TRBD1
CDR3 length: 13
V gene: TRBV30
CDR3 protein: CAWSGQGYNEQFF
CDR3 DNA: TGTGCCTGGTCGGGACAGGGATACAATGAGCAGTTCTTC

clone size: .
J gene: TRBJ2-2
D gene: .
CDR3 length: 12
V gene: TRBV7-9
CDR3 protein: CASSHGPGELFF
CDR3 DNA: TGTGCCAGCAGCCATGGACCCGGGGAGCTGTTTTTT

clone size: few
J gene: TRBJ1-2
D gene: .
CDR3 length: 12
V gene: TRBV13
CDR3 protein: CASSLGRYGYTF
CDR3 DNA: TGTGCCAGCAGCTTAGGCCGCTATGGCTACACCTTC

clone size: few
J gene: TRBJ2-7
D gene: TRBD1
CDR3 length: 16
V gene: TRBV2
CDR3 protein: CASSNSGTGGSYEQYF
CDR3 DNA: TGTGCCAGCAGTAATTCCGGGACAGGGGGGTCCTACGAGCAGTACTTC

clone size: .
J gene: TRBJ2-3
D gene: .
CDR3 length: 15
V gene: TRBV9
CDR3 protein: CASSEHYRVADTQYF
CDR3 DNA: TGTGCCAGCAGCGAACATTACAGGGTTGCAGATACGCAGTATTTT

clone size: few
J gene: TRBJ2-5
D gene: TRBD2
CDR3 length: 17
V gene: TRBV4-1
CDR3 protein: CASSQEPSSGRQETQYF
CDR3 DNA: TGCGCCAGCAGCCAAGAACCGTCTAGCGGAAGACAAGAGACCCAGTACTTC

clone size: .
J gene: TRBJ2-3
D gene: .
CDR3 length: 13
V gene: TRBV30
CDR3 protein: CAWSSTSTDTQYF
CDR3 DNA: TGTGCCTGGAGTTCGACTAGCACAGATACGCAGTATTTT

clone size: few
J gene: TRBJ2-1
D gene: .
CDR3 length: 13
V gene: TRBV4-1
CDR3 protein: CASSQDKYNEQFF
CDR3 DNA: TGCGCCAGCAGCCAAGACAAATACAATGAGCAGTTCTTC

clone size: .
J gene: TRBJ1-6
D gene: TRBD1
CDR3 length: 14
V gene: TRBV9
CDR3 protein: CASSGGTGQSPLHF
CDR3 DNA: TGTGCCAGCAGTGGCGGGACAGGGCAATCACCCCTCCACTTT

clone size: .
J gene: TRBJ2-3
D gene: .
CDR3 length: 17
V gene: TRBV6-1
CDR3 protein: CASSEQLAGEAGDTQYF
CDR3 DNA: TGTGCCAGCAGTGAACAATTGGCAGGCGAAGCGGGAGATACGCAGTATTTT

clone size: .
J gene: TRBJ2-3
D gene: .
CDR3 length: 17
V gene: TRBV2
CDR3 protein: CASSERAGGLSTDTQYF
CDR3 DNA: TGTGCCAGCAGTGAACGGGCTGGGGGGCTCAGCACAGATACGCAGTATTTT

clone size: .
J gene: TRBJ1-2
D gene: TRBD1
CDR3 length: 13
V gene: TRBV30
CDR3 protein: CAGDRVVDYGYTF
CDR3 DNA: TGTGCCGGCGACAGGGTGGTTGACTATGGCTACACCTTC

clone size: .
J gene: TRBJ2-1
D gene: .
CDR3 length: 13
V gene: TRBV9
CDR3 protein: CASSVGVGDEQFF
CDR3 DNA: TGTGCCAGCAGCGTAGGGGTCGGGGATGAGCAGTTCTTC

clone size: .
J gene: TRBJ2-3
D gene: .
CDR3 length: 12
V gene: TRBV7-9
CDR3 protein: CASSSEGDTQYF
CDR3 DNA: TGTGCCAGCAGCTCCGAGGGAGATACGCAGTATTTT

clone size: once
J gene: TRBJ2-3
D gene: TRBD1
CDR3 length: 17
V gene: TRBV2
CDR3 protein: CASSERRTGGEKDTQYF
CDR3 DNA: TGTGCCAGCAGTGAAAGAAGGACAGGGGGCGAGAAAGATACGCAGTATTTT

clone size: .
J gene: TRBJ2-5
D gene: TRBD2
CDR3 length: 14
V gene: TRBV30
CDR3 protein: CAWSVGTTQETQYF
CDR3 DNA: TGTGCCTGGAGTGTTGGGACTACCCAAGAGACCCAGTACTTC

clone size: .
J gene: TRBJ2-5
D gene: TRBD1
CDR3 length: 15
V gene: TRBV7-6
CDR3 protein: CASSDTGVQEETQYF
CDR3 DNA: TGTGCCAGCAGCGACACAGGGGTTCAGGAGGAGACCCAGTACTTC

clone size: .
J gene: TRBJ1-6
D gene: .
CDR3 length: 16
V gene: TRBV9
CDR3 protein: CASSVDAGLGNSPLHF
CDR3 DNA: TGTGCCAGCAGCGTAGACGCGGGGCTCGGTAATTCACCCCTCCACTTT

clone size: few
J gene: TRBJ2-3
D gene: TRBD2
CDR3 length: 15
V gene: TRBV29-1
CDR3 protein: CSVDRLAGGPDTQYF
CDR3 DNA: TGCAGCGTTGACCGACTAGCGGGGGGGCCCGATACGCAGTATTTT

clone size: .
J gene: TRBJ2-7
D gene: TRBD1
CDR3 length: 14
V gene: TRBV5-6
CDR3 protein: CASSWGTASYEQYF
CDR3 DNA: TGTGCCAGCAGCTGGGGGACAGCCAGCTACGAGCAGTACTTC

clone size: .
J gene: TRBJ1-6
D gene: .
CDR3 length: 15
V gene: TRBV4-3
CDR3 protein: CASSQETGGGSPLHF
CDR3 DNA: TGCGCCAGCAGCCAAGAGACAGGCGGGGGGTCACCCCTCCACTTT

clone size: .
J gene: TRBJ2-3
D gene: .
CDR3 length: 11
V gene: TRBV27
CDR3 protein: CASRKADTQYF
CDR3 DNA: TGTGCCAGCAGGAAGGCAGATACGCAGTATTTT